This is a list of T cell receptor beta chains from one sample in a study of CD8+ T cells in alopecia areata. Data came from immunoSEQ multiplex PCR; TCRdb stores just in-frame clones and leaves some out. Among 200,000 to 250,000 clones listed, over 60% were seen once. Sequences were derived from CD4+ T cells sorted from blood, sampled at approximately week 42, from a patient treated with tofacitinib. The receptor set was obtained from a human donor with alopecia areata. Each CDR3 is given with its conserved first and last residue. D genes are given only for firm matches. Size values are once, few and many counts, or a class for expanded clones, and some rows have none.

abundance | j_gene | d_gene | v_gene | CDR3aa | CDR3nt
NA | TRBJ1-6 | NA | TRBV6-5 | CASSRASYNSPLHF | TGTGCCAGCAGTCGGGCCTCCTATAATTCACCCCTCCACTTT
NA | TRBJ1-2 | TRBD1 | TRBV11-2 | CASSRDRLNYGYTF | TGTGCCAGCAGCCGGGACAGACTTAACTATGGCTACACCTTC
few | TRBJ2-1 | TRBD2 | TRBV10-2 | CASSLAGGPDEQFF | TGCGCCAGCAGCCTAGCGGGGGGGCCGGATGAGCAGTTCTTC
NA | TRBJ2-1 | TRBD1 | TRBV10-3 | CASQPGQSLNEQFF | TGTGCCTCCCAACCGGGACAGAGCCTCAATGAGCAGTTCTTC
few | TRBJ2-7 | TRBD1 | TRBV29-1 | CSARQGTTYEQYF | TGCAGCGCTCGACAGGGGACCACCTACGAGCAGTACTTC
NA | TRBJ2-1 | NA | TRBV10-3 | CAISEDLTGPANEQFF | TGTGCCATCAGTGAGGACCTGACGGGTCCCGCCAATGAGCAGTTCTTC
few | TRBJ1-1 | NA | TRBV10-2 | CASSTTVGEAFF | TGCGCCAGCTCTACAACGGTCGGTGAAGCTTTCTTT
NA | TRBJ1-4 | NA | TRBV7-2 | CASSAGTLNSEKLFF | TGTGCCAGCAGCGCCGGGACCTTAAACTCTGAAAAACTGTTTTTT
NA | TRBJ1-2 | NA | TRBV5-6 | CASSPGGGNGYTF | TGTGCCAGCAGCCCCGGTGGGGGGAATGGCTACACCTTC
few | TRBJ1-1 | TRBD1 | TRBV7-9 | CASSPPGGNTEAFF | TGTGCCAGCAGCCCACCAGGGGGGAACACTGAAGCTTTCTTT
NA | TRBJ1-5 | NA | TRBV2 | CASSEGAWEGPQHF | TGTGCCAGCAGTGAAGGGGCCTGGGAGGGGCCCCAGCATTTT
NA | TRBJ2-4 | NA | TRBV29-1 | CSVGLTENIQYF | TGCAGCGTGGGACTTACGGAAAACATTCAGTACTTC
few | TRBJ1-1 | NA | TRBV5-1 | CASSLQGNTEAFF | TGCGCCAGCAGCTTACAGGGGAACACTGAAGCTTTCTTT
NA | TRBJ1-4 | TRBD1 | TRBV28 | CASPDRRGKLFF | TGTGCCAGCCCGGACAGGAGGGGAAAACTGTTTTTT
NA | TRBJ1-2 | TRBD1 | TRBV29-1 | CSASDRVSGYTF | TGCAGCGCCTCGGACAGGGTATCGGGCTACACCTTC
NA | TRBJ1-1 | NA | TRBV30 | CAWSRQLNTEAFF | TGTGCCTGGTCAAGACAGTTGAACACTGAAGCTTTCTTT
NA | TRBJ1-2 | NA | TRBV7-2 | CASSLEKGANYGYTF | TGTGCCAGCAGCTTAGAAAAGGGCGCGAACTATGGCTACACCTTC
NA | TRBJ1-1 | NA | TRBV7-3 | CASSQGTNTEAFF | TGTGCCAGCAGCCAGGGAACTAACACTGAAGCTTTCTTT
NA | TRBJ1-5 | NA | TRBV5-1 | CARQGLNQPQHF | TGCGCCAGACAGGGTTTGAATCAGCCCCAGCATTTT
NA | TRBJ1-6 | NA | TRBV4-3 | CASSQEAINSPLHF | TGCGCCAGCAGCCAAGAGGCTATTAATTCACCCCTCCACTTT
NA | TRBJ1-2 | TRBD1 | TRBV2 | CASRETTGGVWGYTF | TGTGCCAGCAGAGAAACGACAGGGGGCGTATGGGGCTACACCTTC
few | TRBJ1-5 | NA | TRBV6-1 | CASRNGPSEPQHF | TGTGCCAGCAGAAACGGGCCCTCGGAGCCCCAGCATTTT
NA | TRBJ1-5 | NA | TRBV2 | CASLQGINQPQHF | TGTGCCAGCCTGCAGGGGATTAATCAGCCCCAGCATTTT
once | TRBJ1-2 | NA | TRBV29-1 | CSVDRRSHGYTF | TGCAGCGTTGATCGCAGGTCGCATGGCTACACCTTC
NA | TRBJ1-5 | NA | TRBV15 | CATSSHNSNQPQHF | TGTGCCACCAGCAGCCACAATAGCAATCAGCCCCAGCATTTT
NA | TRBJ1-6 | NA | TRBV28 | CASSSGYNSPLHF | TGTGCCAGCAGTTCTGGTTATAATTCACCCCTCCACTTT
NA | TRBJ2-7 | TRBD1 | TRBV25-1 | CASSRTGLHEQYF | TGTGCCAGCAGCCGGACAGGGCTCCACGAGCAGTACTTC
NA | TRBJ2-7 | NA | TRBV6-5 | CASSYSTRVGEQYF | TGTGCCAGCAGTTACTCGACTAGGGTTGGCGAGCAGTACTTC
NA | TRBJ1-1 | NA | TRBV6-5 | CASSVTAVAEAFF | TGTGCCAGCAGTGTGACGGCAGTCGCTGAAGCTTTCTTT
NA | TRBJ2-3 | TRBD2 | TRBV2 | CASTPAGGVTDTQYF | TGTGCCAGCACTCCAGCGGGGGGAGTTACAGATACGCAGTATTTT
NA | TRBJ2-3 | TRBD2 | TRBV30 | CACSWGAGTSTDTQYF | TGTGCCTGCTCATGGGGAGCGGGAACAAGCACAGATACGCAGTATTTT
NA | TRBJ2-7 | TRBD2 | TRBV29-1 | CSVGRGGNEQYF | TGCAGCGTTGGCCGCGGGGGGAACGAGCAGTACTTC
NA | TRBJ2-1 | NA | TRBV25-1 | CASSESEYPSYNEQFF | TGTGCCAGCAGTGAATCCGAATACCCCTCCTACAATGAGCAGTTCTTC
once | TRBJ2-1 | NA | TRBV9 | CASKRGLYNEQFF | TGTGCCAGCAAACGGGGGTTGTACAATGAGCAGTTCTTC
NA | TRBJ1-1 | NA | TRBV29-1 | CSVSFGEAFF | TGCAGCGTTTCCTTTGGTGAAGCTTTCTTT
NA | TRBJ1-2 | NA | TRBV27 | CATTRSFGLTHGYTF | TGTGCCACCACCCGATCTTTTGGATTAACACATGGCTACACCTTC
NA | TRBJ1-2 | NA | TRBV5-6 | CASRQGTSNYGYTF | TGTGCCAGCAGACAGGGAACATCCAACTATGGCTACACCTTC
NA | TRBJ2-1 | NA | TRBV2 | CASSGMRDSEQFF | TGTGCCAGCAGTGGGATGCGGGATTCTGAGCAGTTCTTC
NA | TRBJ2-5 | NA | TRBV5-6 | CASSQGKVSQETQYF | TGTGCCAGCAGCCAAGGAAAGGTTTCCCAAGAGACCCAGTACTTC
NA | TRBJ2-3 | TRBD1 | TRBV29-1 | CSVDSRQGADTQYF | TGCAGCGTTGATAGTCGACAGGGGGCAGATACGCAGTATTTT
few | TRBJ2-7 | NA | TRBV5-1 | CASSLLDRRSYEQYF | TGCGCCAGCAGCTTACTCGACAGGCGGTCCTACGAGCAGTACTTC
NA | TRBJ1-1 | NA | TRBV4-1 | CASSQDAGMNTEAFF | TGCGCCAGCAGCCAAGATGCGGGGATGAACACTGAAGCTTTCTTT
NA | TRBJ2-1 | NA | TRBV29-1 | CSVGRRLAYNEQFF | TGCAGCGTCGGGAGAAGACTCGCCTACAATGAGCAGTTCTTC
NA | TRBJ2-1 | TRBD2 | TRBV11-2 | CASSPSSGDSYNEQFF | TGTGCCAGCAGCCCCTCTAGCGGGGACTCCTACAATGAGCAGTTCTTC
NA | TRBJ2-7 | NA | TRBV5-1 | CASSPDGTYEQYF | TGCGCCAGCAGCCCTGACGGGACATACGAGCAGTACTTC
few | TRBJ2-1 | TRBD2 | TRBV19 | CATRSERGAANEQFF | TGTGCCACCCGGAGCGAGCGGGGGGCCGCCAATGAGCAGTTCTTC
NA | TRBJ2-3 | NA | TRBV6-5 | CASSYPDSLPYF | TGTGCCAGCAGTTATCCAGACTCCCTTCCGTATTTT
NA | TRBJ2-1 | TRBD2 | TRBV30 | CAWSPNTGGHNEQFF | TGTGCCTGGAGCCCAAATACGGGGGGGCATAATGAGCAGTTCTTC
NA | TRBJ1-5 | TRBD1 | TRBV19 | CASTETGLSNQPQHF | TGTGCCAGTACCGAGACAGGGTTAAGCAATCAGCCCCAGCATTTT
NA | TRBJ2-3 | TRBD2 | TRBV9 | CASSPREAYTDTQYF | TGTGCCAGCAGCCCACGGGAGGCGTACACAGATACGCAGTATTTT
NA | TRBJ2-3 | TRBD2 | TRBV29-1 | CSVEVASGRTDTQYF | TGCAGCGTTGAAGTTGCTAGCGGGCGCACAGATACGCAGTATTTT
NA | TRBJ2-5 | NA | TRBV5-1 | CASSFSAEQETQYF | TGCGCCAGCAGCTTTTCAGCTGAACAAGAGACCCAGTACTTC
NA | TRBJ2-7 | NA | TRBV29-1 | CSVEGLGSKYEQYF | TGCAGCGTTGAGGGTCTGGGTTCTAAATACGAGCAGTACTTC
NA | TRBJ2-2 | TRBD1 | TRBV4-3 | CASSQGTGVNTGELFF | TGCGCCAGCAGCCAGGGGACAGGGGTAAACACCGGGGAGCTGTTTTTT